This T cell receptor (beta chain) was captured by sequencing in a study of post-analysis software for immune sequencing data. Broader study findings: Compared against controls, patients with multiple sclerosis displayed significantly lower normalized Chao1 diversity. Compared with controls, patients had more of about 5 TRBV segments, including TRBV5-6, TRBV5-1 and TRBV20-1.

In regard to this clonotype: No antigen is known for it.

In germline, CDR1 is LNHDA, CDR2 SQIVND (reference sequence). This CDR3 is 14 amino acids long. The V gene lost 3 bases and the J gene lost 5 bases, with 12 bases spanning the gap. Carried by the TCR beta cDNA libraries were unique molecular identifiers. MiXCR was run by TCRdb on the PCR reads, yielding one entry per CDR3 protein. The sample lists roughly 700,000 distinct CDR3 sequences, approximately 30% seen once, with around 0.6% in the top ten. The sample taken for sequencing was blood. The receptor was derived from a girl aged 10-17 years with multiple sclerosis. V gene TRBV19 combines with J gene TRBJ2-3, with a tentative D call TRBD2 (6 bases). This chain's CDR3 is CASSMWGERDTQYF. CDR3 DNA sequence: TGTGCCAGTAGTATGTGGGGGGAAAGAGATACGCAGTATTTT.